Shown below are 21 T cell receptor beta chains from a single sample sequenced in a study of regulatory T cells in long-lasting Graves disease. Time point meaning: newly diagnosed GD, antithyroid drugs for less than 3 months. From PBMCs, RNA was extracted and then used to make the TCR library. Building the TCR beta libraries relied on iRepertoire HTBI primers, and CDR3 regions underwent Arm-PCR. TCRdb fed the multiplex PCR reads into MiXCR, producing one record per CDR3 protein. Of around 250,000 distinct CDR3 sequences listed, about 20% are singletons. These data were likewise used in another study, on T cells in Graves' hyperthyroidism and ophthalmopathy.

Specimen: peripheral blood mononuclear cells (PBMCs), collected at new diagnosis, from a patient treated with antithyroid drugs. These TCRs come from a woman aged 25-40 years with Graves disease.

The J gene is TRBJ2-5, the V gene TRBV5-1, with no clear D. The CDR3 spans 15 residues. V lost 0 bases and J lost 5, with 14 bases in between. Germline loops: CDR1 SGHRS, CDR2 YFSETQ. The DNA of the CDR3 is TGCGCCAGCAGCTTGGAGACTTCCCGTGTGGAGACCCAGTACTTC. Protein product: CASSLETSRVETQYF.

This clonotype showed up many times. The rearrangement uses TRBV4-1 and TRBJ1-5; D perhaps matches TRBD1 (5 bases). The germline CDR1 and CDR2 sequences are MGHRA and YSYEKL. The CDR3 spans 15 residues. V lost 4 bases and J lost 0, with 10 bases in between. The CDR3, as DNA: TGCGCCAGCAGCCGCTCTACAGGTAGCAATCAGCCCCAGCATTTT. Translating gives CASSRSTGSNQPQHF.

This clonotype was observed many times. This chain links TRBV2 with TRBJ2-7, with no clear D. The CDR3 has 13 residues. The germline V gene encodes CDR1 SNHLY and CDR2 FYNNEI. With 3 bases removed from V and 7 bases from J, the gap between germline ends came to 13 bases. The CDR3 spells CASSESRKTEQYF. CDR3 sequence (DNA): TGTGCCAGCAGTGAGAGCAGGAAAACGGAGCAGTACTTC.

This clonotype was seen many times. The gene calls are TRBV19 and TRBJ1-5, with 7 bases aligning to TRBD1. From germline, CDR1 is LNHDA and CDR2 SQIVND (reference sequence). V lost 4 bases and J lost 7; bases outside the gene matches: 7. The CDR3 spans 14 residues. The CDR3 DNA reads TGTGCCAGTAGTAATAACAGGGGACGGCAGCCCCAGCATTTT. Translation gives CASSNNRGRQPQHF.

This clonotype was detected many times. The chain is built from TRBV4-1 and TRBJ1-5; TRBD1 matches 10 bases. The CDR3 is 16 amino acids. J gave up 7 bases and V 0 bases, and 6 bases lay outside the gene matches. Germline lookup yields CDR1 MGHRA and CDR2 YSYEKL. As DNA, the CDR3 is TGCGCCAGCAGCCAAGATGGAGGGGACAGGGGCCAGCCCCAGCATTTT. Its translation: CASSQDGGDRGQPQHF.

This clonotype has at least ten counts. The chain is built from TRBV20-1 and TRBJ1-5; 7 bases agree with TRBD1. The CDR3 is 13 amino acids. V was pared by 2 bases and J by 4 bases, with 2 bases of the junction left unmatched. CDR1 and CDR2 from the germline V gene are DFQATT and SNEGSKA (reference sequence). CDR3 DNA: TGCAGTGCTAGAAGACAGGGTAATCAGCCCCAGCATTTT. Its protein is CSARRQGNQPQHF.

This clonotype showed up just a few times. The J gene is TRBJ2-3, the V gene TRBV6-2 or TRBV6-3; 10 bases map to TRBD2. CDR1 and CDR2 (germline): MNHEY, SVGEGT. CDR3 length: 17 amino acids. V trimming: 0 bases; J trimming: 5 bases; junction bases outside the gene matches: 8. CDR3 nucleotides: TGTGCCAGCAGTTACTCAAGCGGGGGGGCCTTTGGAGATACGCAGTATTTT. It specifies CASSYSSGGAFGDTQYF.

This clonotype was counted between two and nine times. The chain carries TRBV29-1 and TRBJ2-7, with a tentative D call TRBD2 (6 bases). CDR3 length: 12 residues. Between the trimmed V and J ends, which lost 7 bases and 4 bases, there was a span of 14 bases. Germline CDR1 is SQVTM and CDR2 is ANQGSEA. For the CDR3, the DNA is TGCAGCGCCTCCGGGACTGGTTACGAGCAGTACTTC. Translating it yields CSASGTGYEQYF.

The sample holds a few counts of this clonotype. Being one base from a much bigger clone, this may be a read error. The chain combines TRBV2 with TRBJ1-1; D is perhaps TRBD1 (5 bases). The CDR3 covers 12 residues. The V gene lost 5 bases and the J gene lost 6 bases, with 10 bases spanning the gap. The germline gives CDR1 SNHLY, CDR2 FYNNEI. CDR3 in DNA: TGTGCCAGCAGTTGGAGGGGCGCTGAAGCTTTCTTT. Its translation is CASSWRGAEAFF.

This chain joins TRBV7-9 and TRBJ2-4; D remains ambiguous. The germline V gene encodes CDR1 SEHNR and CDR2 FQNEAQ (reference sequence). The length of the CDR3 is 13 residues. V was shortened by 5 bases and J by 6 bases, with 11 bases between the two germline ends. The CDR3 region is CASSPAPGNIQYF. CDR3 bases: TGTGCCAGCAGCCCGGCCCCGGGAAACATTCAGTACTTC.

Worth noting for this clonotype: A far larger clone is off by one base, so a read error is likely. The V and J genes are TRBV20-1 and TRBJ2-1; maybe TRBD2 (6 bases). This CDR3 contains 13 residues. V was shortened by 6 bases and J by 13 bases, with 22 bases between the two germline ends. Germline V lookup: CDR1 DFQATT, CDR2 SNEGSKA (reference sequence). CDR3 bases: TGCAGTGCCCAACCCGGGGGACGAGAGACCCAGTTCTTC. It yields the protein CSAQPGGRETQFF.

For this clonotype: A read error is possible here, since a much larger clone lies one base away. V usage is TRBV6-1 and J usage is TRBJ2-1, with D uncertain. This CDR3 spans 13 amino acids. Germline values: CDR1 MNHNS, CDR2 SASEGT. V dropped 3 bases and J dropped 2 bases, with 5 bases sitting between them. The chain's CDR3 is CASSDLPYNEQFF. The CDR3 DNA follows: TGTGCCAGCAGTGATCTCCCCTACAATGAGCAGTTCTTC.

This clonotype was detected many times. V usage is TRBV2 and J usage is TRBJ1-1, with 11 bases aligning to TRBD1. J gave up 5 bases and V 3 bases, and 8 bases lay outside the gene matches. The CDR3 extends over 16 amino acids. CDR1 SNHLY and CDR2 FYNNEI come from the germline V gene. CDR3: CASSDPLDRGRTEAFF. As DNA, the CDR3 is TGTGCCAGCAGTGACCCCTTGGACAGGGGGCGGACTGAAGCTTTCTTT. The entire variable domain, with the rest obtained from reference TRBV2 and TRBJ1-1, is as follows: EPEVTQTPSHQVTQMGQEVILRCVPISNHLYFYWYRQILGQKVEFLVSFYNNEISEKSEIFDDQFSVERPDGSNFTLKIRSTKLEDSAMYFCASSDPLDRGRTEAFFGQGTRLTVV.

The table lists this clonotype with many counts. The CDR3: CASSPRTGEDTEAFF. CDR3 nucleotide sequence: TGTGCCAGCAGCCCCCGGACAGGGGAGGACACTGAAGCTTTCTTT. The chain recombines TRBV27 with TRBJ1-1; TRBD1 matches at 9 bases. CDR3 length equals 15 residues. Germline lookup yields CDR1 MNHEY and CDR2 SMNVEV (reference sequence). V shed 6 bases and J 3 bases; nucleotides not matched to a gene: 8.

The CDR3 DNA reads as TGTGCCAGCAGCTTAGAGAATAACTATGGCTACACCTTC. Amino acids: CASSLENNYGYTF. The V gene is TRBV7-9, the J gene TRBJ1-2; the D is unclear. Trimming pared 1 base from V and 1 base from J, leaving 4 bases between. Germline V lookup: CDR1 SEHNR, CDR2 FQNEAQ (reference sequence). This CDR3 is built from 13 residues.

In this sample, this clonotype turned up many times. The V gene is TRBV2, the J gene TRBJ2-7; D is perhaps TRBD1 or TRBD2 (5 bases each). Germline V gene lookup returns CDR1 SNHLY and CDR2 FYNNEI. The CDR3 spans 14 residues. Trimming took off 10 bases at V and 3 bases at J, with 19 bases between the two ends. The CDR3 here is CAIDQGPGVYEQYF. CDR3 bases: TGTGCCATCGATCAGGGACCCGGGGTCTACGAGCAGTACTTC.

Turning to this clonotype: One junction end does not reproduce the germline sequence, and a read error may be involved. The chain employs TRBV7-2 and TRBJ2-3; D might be TRBD2 (5 bases). Per the germline V gene, CDR1 is SGHTA and CDR2 is FQGNSA. This CDR3 spans 14 amino acids. This chain's CDR3 is CASTLARTTDTQYF. CDR3 in DNA: TGTGCCAGCACCTTAGCTCGGACTACAGATACGCAGTATTTT.

This clonotype has ten or more counts. The V call is TRBV12-3 or TRBV12-4, the J call TRBJ1-2; 7 bases map to TRBD1. V was pared by 4 bases and J by 8 bases, with 7 bases of the junction left unmatched. The CDR3 totals 13 residues. The CDR3 DNA reads as TGTGCCAGCAGTTCCACAGGGGATGACGGCTACACCTTC. This encodes CASSSTGDDGYTF.

This clonotype was observed a handful of times. The chain has TRBV25-1 and TRBJ2-1; tentative D call: TRBD1 (5 bases). The CDR3 extends over 12 amino acids. V lost 4 bases and J lost 5, with 6 bases in between. Germline values: CDR1 MGHDK, CDR2 SYGVNS. CDR3 coding DNA: TGTGCCAGCAGTGCGGACAACAATGAGCAGTTCTTC. Protein sequence: CASSADNNEQFF.

This clonotype was found a few times. The chain employs TRBV25-1 and TRBJ1-1; 7 nucleotides match TRBD1. The CDR3 extends over 13 amino acids. Trimming removed 9 bases from V and 4 bases from J; junction bases left unmatched: 8. The germline CDR1 and CDR2 sequences are MGHDK and SYGVNS. CDR3 in amino acids: CASQYRGSTEAFF. The CDR3 DNA reads TGTGCCAGTCAATACAGGGGATCCACTGAAGCTTTCTTT. Full variable domain (rest looked up from reference TRBV25-1 and TRBJ1-1): EADIYQTPRYLVIGTGKKITLECSQTMGHDKMYWYQQDPGMELHLIHYSYGVNSTEKGDLSSESTVSRIRTEHFPLTLESARPSHTSQYLCASQYRGSTEAFFGQGTRLTVV.

This clonotype has a count of ten or more. The J gene is TRBJ1-2, the V gene TRBV20-1; D unresolved. V shed 5 bases and J shed 5 bases, with 9 bases lying between them. This CDR3 is built from 11 residues. Germline lookup yields CDR1 DFQATT and CDR2 SNEGSKA (reference sequence). CDR3 sequence (DNA): TGCAGTGCTCCTCCGGCATATGGCTACACCTTC. Protein product: CSAPPAYGYTF.